The 8 T cell receptor beta chains below come from one sample, sequenced in a study of blood T cells in healthy people across ages. The use of a sample-barcoded 5' primer and a J-beta primer mix characterized a second PCR of about 7 to 12 cycles. A single record per CDR3 protein comes from TCRdb applying MiXCR to the 5' RACE reads. The table lists hundreds of thousands of distinct CDR3 sequences, roughly 50% of them singletons. The sample consisted of blood. These TCRs come from a man aged 35 to 55 in good health.

The chain links TRBV11-3 to TRBJ2-3; D could derive from TRBD1 or TRBD2 (5 bases each). Germline CDR1 SGHNT, CDR2 YENEEA. Between the trimmed V and J ends, which lost 5 bases and 1 base, there was a span of 16 bases. The CDR3 is made up of 16 amino acids. The CDR3: CASSPGTGWGTDTQYF. In DNA form, the CDR3 reads TGTGCCAGCAGCCCTGGGACGGGCTGGGGCACAGATACGCAGTATTTT.

J is TRBJ2-7 and V is TRBV6-2 or TRBV6-3; no clear D. V lost 4 bases, J lost 3 bases, and 10 bases lay in between. Germline CDR1 MNHEY, CDR2 SVGEGT. The CDR3 consists of 13 residues. The CDR3 nucleotides are TGTGCCAGCAGTTTTGCAGACTTCTACGAGCAGTACTTC. Protein product: CASSFADFYEQYF.

The V gene is TRBV12-3 or TRBV12-4, the J gene TRBJ2-4; D may match TRBD1 or TRBD2 (7 bases each). The CDR3 consists of 19 residues. V was shortened by 3 bases and J by 0 bases, with 21 bases between the two germline ends. The CDR3 DNA reads as TGTGCCAGCAGTTTGCGCCGAGCCAGGGGGGGCCTAGCCAAAAACATTCAGTACTTC. Translating it yields CASSLRRARGGLAKNIQYF.

This rearrangement joins TRBV13 to TRBJ2-7; D may be TRBD2 (6 bases). V gave up 2 bases and J gave up 2 bases, with 13 bases separating them. There are 15 residues in the CDR3. Germline CDR1 and CDR2: PRHDT and FYEKMQ (reference sequence). The CDR3 loop reads CASSLTGWGAYEQYF. The CDR3 DNA sequence: TGTGCCAGCAGCTTAACCGGGTGGGGGGCCTACGAGCAGTACTTC.

The J gene is TRBJ2-3, the V gene TRBV10-3, with TRBD2 matching 14 bases. V lost 4 bases and J lost 0; bases outside the gene matches: 3. Per the germline V gene, CDR1 is ENHRY and CDR2 is SYGVKD. The CDR3 length is 17 residues. The CDR3 region is CAISAGTSGSSTDTQYF. CDR3 sequence (DNA): TGTGCCATCAGTGCCGGGACTAGCGGGAGTAGCACAGATACGCAGTATTTT.

This clonotype has more than one count but fewer than ten. The chain has TRBV6-5 and TRBJ2-7; D unresolved. The CDR3 contains 11 residues. Germline V gives CDR1 MNHEY, CDR2 SVGAGI. V was pared by 3 bases and J by 8 bases, with 8 bases between. The CDR3 protein is CASSYGRKQYF. CDR3 coding DNA: TGTGCCAGCAGTTATGGAAGGAAGCAGTACTTC.

This clonotype was found many times. V gene TRBV27 combines with J gene TRBJ2-6; D is possibly TRBD1 (6 bases). The CDR3 loop spans 13 amino acids. CDR1 is MNHEY, CDR2 SMNVEV, per germline (reference sequence). V dropped 3 bases and J dropped 10 bases, with 10 bases sitting between them. DNA for the CDR3: TGTGCCAGCAGTTTCAGACAGGATAACGTCCTGACTTTC. Translating it yields CASSFRQDNVLTF.

The CDR3 bases are TGTGCCAGTCAAGAGGGAAGGCAAGAGACCCAGTACTTC. Its translation: CASQEGRQETQYF. V is TRBV28 and J is TRBJ2-5, with D possibly matching TRBD2 (5 bases). This CDR3 has 13 residues. Germline assignment: CDR1 MDHEN and CDR2 SYDVKM. V dropped 9 bases and J dropped 2 bases, with 13 bases sitting between them. The full variable domain, with the rest looked up from reference TRBV28 and TRBJ2-5, is DVKVTQSSRYLVKRTGEKVFLECVQDMDHENMFWYRQDPGLGLRLIYFSYDVKMKEKGDIPEGYSVSREKKERFSLILESASTNQTSMYLCASQEGRQETQYFGPGTRLLVL.